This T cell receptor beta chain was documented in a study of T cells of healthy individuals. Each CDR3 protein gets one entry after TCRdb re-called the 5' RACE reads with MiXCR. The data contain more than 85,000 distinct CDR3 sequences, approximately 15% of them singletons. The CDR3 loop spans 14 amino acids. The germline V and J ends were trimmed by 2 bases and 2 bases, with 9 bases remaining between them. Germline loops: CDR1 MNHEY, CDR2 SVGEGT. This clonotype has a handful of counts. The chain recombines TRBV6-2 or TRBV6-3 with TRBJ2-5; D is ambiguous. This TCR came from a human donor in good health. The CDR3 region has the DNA TGTGCCAGCAGTTACGCCTCGGAGCAAGAGACCCAGTACTTC. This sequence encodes CASSYASEQETQYF.